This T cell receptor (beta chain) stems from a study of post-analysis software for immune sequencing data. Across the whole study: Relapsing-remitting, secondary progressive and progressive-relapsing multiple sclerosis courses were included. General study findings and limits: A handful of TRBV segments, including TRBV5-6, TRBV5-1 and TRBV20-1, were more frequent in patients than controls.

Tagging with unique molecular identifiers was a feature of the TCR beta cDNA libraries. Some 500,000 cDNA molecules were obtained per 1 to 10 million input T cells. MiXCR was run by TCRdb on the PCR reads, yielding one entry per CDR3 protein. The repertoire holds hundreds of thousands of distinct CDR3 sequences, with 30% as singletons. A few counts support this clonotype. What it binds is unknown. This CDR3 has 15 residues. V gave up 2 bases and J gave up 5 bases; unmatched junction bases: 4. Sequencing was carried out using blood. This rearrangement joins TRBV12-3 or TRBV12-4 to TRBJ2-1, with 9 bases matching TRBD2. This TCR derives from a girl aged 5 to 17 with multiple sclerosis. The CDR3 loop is CASSLTLAGNNEQFF. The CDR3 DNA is TGTGCCAGCAGTTTAACTCTAGCGGGGAACAATGAGCAGTTCTTC.